This record concerns one T cell receptor (beta chain) sequence. Its antigen is undetermined. This record comes from a study of T cell responses to AZD1222 COVID-19 vaccine. The V segment lost 3 bases and the J segment 8 bases; nucleotides outside the gene matches: 7. CDR1 and CDR2 (germline): SQVTM, ANQGSEA. The CDR3 has 14 residues. The protocol was immunoSEQ multiplex PCR, while the TCRdb copy is restricted to in-frame clones and leaves out a portion. The table records about 97,000 clones, approximately 90% of them present only once. Findings and caveats of the study: Sampling that yielded the repertoires occurred only after the peak T cell response.

The genes are TRBV29-1 and TRBJ2-1, with 10 bases aligning to TRBD2. The receptor was derived from an adult in good health. The material was peripheral blood, obtained on day 0 of AZD1222 vaccination. The CDR3 spells CSVDPGLATDEQFF. The CDR3 DNA sequence: TGCAGCGTTGATCCGGGACTAGCGACCGATGAGCAGTTCTTC.